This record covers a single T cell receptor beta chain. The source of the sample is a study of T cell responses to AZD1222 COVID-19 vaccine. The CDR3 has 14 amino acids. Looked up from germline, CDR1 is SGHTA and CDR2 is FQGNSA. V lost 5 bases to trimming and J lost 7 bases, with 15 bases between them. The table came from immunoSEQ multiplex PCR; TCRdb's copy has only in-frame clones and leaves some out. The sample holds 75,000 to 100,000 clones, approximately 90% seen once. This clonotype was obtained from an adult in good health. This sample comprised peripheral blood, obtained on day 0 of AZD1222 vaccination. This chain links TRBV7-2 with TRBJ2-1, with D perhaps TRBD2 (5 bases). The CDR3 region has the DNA TGTGCCAGCAGCCCACATCCGGGAAATAATGAGCAGTTCTTC. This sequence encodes CASSPHPGNNEQFF.